What follows are 4 T cell receptor beta chains derived from one specimen sequenced in a study of blood T cell repertoires in COVID-19. TCRdb's table, derived via immunoSEQ multiplex PCR, lists solely in-frame clones and lacks some. The table records some 250,000 clones, around 89% of them present only once. The sequenced material came from PBMCs or T cells enriched from blood (not recorded which). These receptors all stem from a man in his forties who had recovered from COVID-19.

This clone has only one observation. The rearrangement uses TRBV6-5 and TRBJ1-5; no clear D. Per the germline V gene, CDR1 is MNHEY and CDR2 is SVGAGI. The CDR3 length is 12 residues. With 6 bases removed from V and 0 bases from J, the gap between germline ends came to 3 bases. CDR3 sequence reads: CASRYSNQPQHF. DNA for the CDR3: TGTGCCAGCAGGTATAGCAATCAGCCCCAGCATTTT.

The V gene is TRBV19, the J gene TRBJ1-1; 10 bases fit TRBD1. The germline V gene has CDR1 LNHDA and CDR2 SQIVND (reference sequence). V was clipped by 5 bases and J by 1 base; unmatched bases: 10. The CDR3 runs to 17 residues. For the CDR3, the DNA is TGTGCCAGTAGTCCAACGGACAGGGGGGGCCCGAACACTGAAGCTTTCTTT. This encodes CASSPTDRGGPNTEAFF. The variable domain in full, completed from reference TRBV19 and TRBJ1-1, reads DGGITQSPKYLFRKEGQNVTLSCEQNLNHDAMYWYRQDPGQGLRLIYYSQIVNDFQKGDIAEGYSVSREKKESFPLTVTSAQKNPTAFYLCASSPTDRGGPNTEAFFGQGTRLTVV.

The chain is built from TRBV9 and TRBJ2-2, with D tentatively TRBD2 (5 bases). The CDR3 contains 16 residues. The V and J ends lost 2 bases and 5 bases respectively, with 16 bases between them. Germline CDR1 SGDLS, CDR2 YYNGEE. The DNA of the CDR3 is TGTGCCAGCAGCGTTACCGGGAAGGTCGGTACCGGGGAGCTGTTTTTT. It codes for CASSVTGKVGTGELFF.

This clone was seen a single time. The chain combines TRBV28 with TRBJ1-5; D possibly corresponds to TRBD1 (6 bases). The germline CDR1 and CDR2 sequences are MDHEN and SYDVKM. With 4 bases removed from V and 3 bases from J, the gap between germline ends came to 16 bases. CDR3 length: 16 amino acids. In DNA, the CDR3 is TGTGCCAGCAGTTCCCACCTAACAGGGAACAATCAGCCCCAGCATTTT. Its translation: CASSSHLTGNNQPQHF. Together with reference TRBV28 and TRBJ1-5, the CDR3 gives the full variable domain: DVKVTQSSRYLVKRTGEKVFLECVQDMDHENMFWYRQDPGLGLRLIYFSYDVKMKEKGDIPEGYSVSREKKERFSLILESASTNQTSMYLCASSSHLTGNNQPQHFGDGTRLSIL.